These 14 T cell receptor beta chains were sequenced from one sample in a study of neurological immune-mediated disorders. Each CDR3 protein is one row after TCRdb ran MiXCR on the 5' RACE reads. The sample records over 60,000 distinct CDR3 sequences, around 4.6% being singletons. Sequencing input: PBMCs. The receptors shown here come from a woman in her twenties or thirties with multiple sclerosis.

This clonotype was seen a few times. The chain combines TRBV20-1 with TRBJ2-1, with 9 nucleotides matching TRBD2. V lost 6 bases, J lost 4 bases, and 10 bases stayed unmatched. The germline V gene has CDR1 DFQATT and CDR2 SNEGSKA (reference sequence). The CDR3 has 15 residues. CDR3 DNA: TGCAGTGCCCATCCCCTAGCGGGGACGTACAATGAGCAGTTCTTC. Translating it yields CSAHPLAGTYNEQFF.

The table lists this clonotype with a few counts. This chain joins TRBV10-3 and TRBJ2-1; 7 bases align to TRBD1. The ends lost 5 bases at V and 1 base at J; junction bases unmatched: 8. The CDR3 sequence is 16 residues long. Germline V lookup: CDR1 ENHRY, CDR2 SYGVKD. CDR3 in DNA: TGTGCCATCAGTACCCAGGGGGTTGGATCCTACAATGAGCAGTTCTTC. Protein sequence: CAISTQGVGSYNEQFF.

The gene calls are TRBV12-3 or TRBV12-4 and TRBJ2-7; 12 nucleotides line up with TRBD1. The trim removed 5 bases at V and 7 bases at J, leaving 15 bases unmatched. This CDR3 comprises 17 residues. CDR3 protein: CASSTRIWGTGGEEQYF. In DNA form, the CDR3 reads TGTGCCAGCAGTACGAGAATTTGGGGGACAGGGGGCGAAGAGCAGTACTTC.

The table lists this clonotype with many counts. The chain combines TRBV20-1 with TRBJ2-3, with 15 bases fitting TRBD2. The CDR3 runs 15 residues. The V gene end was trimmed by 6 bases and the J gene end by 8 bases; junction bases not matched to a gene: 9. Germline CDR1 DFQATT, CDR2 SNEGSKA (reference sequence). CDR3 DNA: TGCAGTGCCAAGACCGGGACTAGCGGGGGGCTTACGCAGTATTTT. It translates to CSAKTGTSGGLTQYF.

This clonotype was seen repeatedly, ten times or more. The CDR3 reads CSAERFHEQYF. In nucleotides, the CDR3 is TGCAGTGCCGAGCGGTTCCACGAGCAGTACTTC. The chain links TRBV20-1 to TRBJ2-7, with a possible D match to TRBD2 (5 bases). Germline CDR1 and CDR2: DFQATT and SNEGSKA (reference sequence). The ends were cut back, 6 bases at V and 5 bases at J, with 11 bases in the middle. This CDR3 comprises 11 residues.

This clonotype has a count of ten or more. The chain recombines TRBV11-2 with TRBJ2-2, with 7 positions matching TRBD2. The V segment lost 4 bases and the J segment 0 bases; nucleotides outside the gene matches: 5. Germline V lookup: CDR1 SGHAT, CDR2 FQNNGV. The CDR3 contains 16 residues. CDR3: CASSSGGRANTGELFF. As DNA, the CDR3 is TGTGCCAGCAGCTCGGGAGGACGGGCGAACACCGGGGAGCTGTTTTTT.

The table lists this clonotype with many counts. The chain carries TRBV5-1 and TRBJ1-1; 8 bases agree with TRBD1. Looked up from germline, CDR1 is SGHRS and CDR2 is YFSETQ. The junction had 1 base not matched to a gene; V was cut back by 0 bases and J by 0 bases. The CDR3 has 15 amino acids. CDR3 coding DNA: TGCGCCAGCAGCTTGGGGGACAGGATGAACACTGAAGCTTTCTTT. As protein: CASSLGDRMNTEAFF. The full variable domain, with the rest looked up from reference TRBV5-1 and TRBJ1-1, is KAGVTQTPRYLIKTRGQQVTLSCSPISGHRSVSWYQQTPGQGLQFLFEYFSETQRNKGNFPGRFSGRQFSNSRSEMNVSTLELGDSALYLCASSLGDRMNTEAFFGQGTRLTVV.

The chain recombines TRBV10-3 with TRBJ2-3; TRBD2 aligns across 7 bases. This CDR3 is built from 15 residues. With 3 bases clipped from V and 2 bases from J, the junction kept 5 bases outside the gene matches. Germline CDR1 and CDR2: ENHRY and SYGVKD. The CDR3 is CAISEGGGLTDTQYF. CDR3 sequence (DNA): TGTGCCATCAGTGAAGGCGGGGGACTCACAGATACGCAGTATTTT.

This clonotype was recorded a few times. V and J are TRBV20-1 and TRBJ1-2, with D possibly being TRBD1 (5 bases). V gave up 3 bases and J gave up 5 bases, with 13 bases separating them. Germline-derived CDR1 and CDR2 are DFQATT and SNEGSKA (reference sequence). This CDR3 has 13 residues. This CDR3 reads CSASDGTDYGYTF. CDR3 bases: TGCAGTGCTAGCGACGGGACGGATTATGGCTACACCTTC.

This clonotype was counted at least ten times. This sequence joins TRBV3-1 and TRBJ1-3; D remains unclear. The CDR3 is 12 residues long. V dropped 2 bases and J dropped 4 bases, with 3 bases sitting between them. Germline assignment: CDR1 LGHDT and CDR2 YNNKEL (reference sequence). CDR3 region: CASSQSGNTIYF. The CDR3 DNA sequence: TGTGCCAGCAGCCAATCGGGAAACACCATATATTTT.

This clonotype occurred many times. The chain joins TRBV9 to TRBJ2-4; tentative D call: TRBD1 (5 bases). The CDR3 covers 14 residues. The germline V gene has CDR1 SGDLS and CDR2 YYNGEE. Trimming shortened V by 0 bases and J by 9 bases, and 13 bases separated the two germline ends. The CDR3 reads CASSVGAGLGIQYF. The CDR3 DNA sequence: TGTGCCAGCAGCGTAGGCGCAGGGCTGGGCATTCAGTACTTC.

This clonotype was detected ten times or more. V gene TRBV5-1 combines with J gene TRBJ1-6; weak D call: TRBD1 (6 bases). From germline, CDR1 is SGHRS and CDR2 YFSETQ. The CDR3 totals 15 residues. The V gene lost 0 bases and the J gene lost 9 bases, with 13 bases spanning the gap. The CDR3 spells CASSLEGGGVSPLHF. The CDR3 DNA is TGCGCCAGCAGCTTGGAAGGAGGGGGGGTTTCACCCCTCCACTTT.

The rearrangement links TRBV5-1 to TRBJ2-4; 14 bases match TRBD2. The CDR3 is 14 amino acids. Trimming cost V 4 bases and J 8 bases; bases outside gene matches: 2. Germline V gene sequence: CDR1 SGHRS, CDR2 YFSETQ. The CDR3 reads CASSLGLAGDIQYF. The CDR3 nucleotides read TGCGCCAGCAGCCTGGGACTAGCGGGGGACATTCAGTACTTC.

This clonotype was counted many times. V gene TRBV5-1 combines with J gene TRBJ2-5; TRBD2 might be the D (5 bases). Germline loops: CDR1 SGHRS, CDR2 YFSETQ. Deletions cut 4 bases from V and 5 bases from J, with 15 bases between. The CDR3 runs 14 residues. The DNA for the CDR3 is TGCGCCAGCAGCCGACAACCCACGGGGGAGACCCAGTACTTC. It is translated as CASSRQPTGETQYF.